The text below deals with one T cell receptor (beta chain). This clone was recorded once. Its antigen remains unidentified. No base qualities exist here, and no much larger clone lies one base off it. From cysteine to phenylalanine, the CDR3 is 15 amino acids long. CDR3 DNA is the only sequence kept; it has 45 bases, read in frame from the first base. As encoded in the germline V gene (reference sequence), CDR1 is SGHNT while CDR2 is YYREEE. Here V drops 0 bases and J drops 2 bases, and the junction holds 2 bases not matched to any gene. The CDR3 regions of human TCRbeta chains were subjected to immunosequencing. Processing in the source paper ran as follows. TCRs in the repertoires were matched against a reference library of SARS-CoV-2-specific TCRs that had been generated with the MIRA antigen-specificity platform. Breadth meant the fraction of unique TCRs that were SARS-CoV-2-associated, whereas depth meant the fraction of total T cells that were SARS-CoV-2-associated. Using the MIRA data, each spike-specific TCR was mapped to the spike region that the TCR reacts to and placed in a CD4 or CD8 class. Log10-transformed breadth and depth values were compared by one-way ANOVA with Sidak's multiple comparisons tests. TCRdb re-hosts the immuneACCESS table, in-frame sequences only. Its copies lack some clones; in the studies checked, an unresolved V gene accounts for under half of them, and the cause for the rest is not known. V and J calls and clone size are as listed in that table; D and trimming were resolved from the DNA. The sample yields 150,000 to 200,000 clones; approximately 95% were counted once. The leading ten clones occupy around 1% of the sample.

This specimen's time point label, per the study, means: about 28 days (+/-7) after the second vaccine dose. AZD1222 recipients whose second dose came at about 4 weeks and those whose second dose came at about 12 weeks were combined into one group, since spike-specific TCR depth and breadth did not differ between the two schedules. Vaccinee samples were obtained from the UK trials COV001 and COV002, which included a single-blind randomized controlled phase 2/3 trial of AZD1222 (ChAdOx1 nCoV-19) in healthy adults. Trial participant PBMC samples were collected at day 0 and day 28 after the second dose for TCRbeta chain sequencing. These data come from a study of T cell responses to AZD1222 COVID-19 vaccine (dated by TCRdb to 2020 to 2023). For the study in its entirety: TCR sequencing was performed for roughly 240 trial participants, of whom about 200 were given two doses of AZD1222 and around 25 were given two doses of MenACWY control vaccine. Trial participants were enrolled by age into subgroups of 18-55, 56-69 and 70-plus years, and about 150, 27 and 61 TCR-sequenced participants, respectively, were included in these subgroups.

The paper's findings and limits, for the study overall: The vaccine-associated CD4 TCRs covered the entire spike protein, and the dominant responses fell in regions 160-218 and 743-854. Conclusions about previously exposed vaccinees are limited because only 6 or 7 AZD1222 recipients were SARS-CoV-2 seropositive at baseline. Participants were mostly white British and included more females than males, and it was suggested by the authors that clonal diversity may have been underestimated. Because no day 14 peak-response samples were available, the repertoires could be characterized only after the peak T cell response. Reportedly, close to half of the unique spike-specific TCRs recognized epitopes lying outside the regions that are mutated in the B.1.351 and B.1.1.7 variants. The 56-69-year group was small, and its depth increase did not reach significance, likely because of low power. A significant rise in spike-specific TCR breadth and depth was observed after two AZD1222 doses relative to day 0 and relative to MenACWY recipients.

The sequencing here drew on peripheral blood, taken 28 days after the second AZD1222 dose. This TCR came from an adult who received the AZD1222 COVID-19 vaccine. This sequence uses TRBV5-4 and TRBJ1-2, and 9 bases in between align with TRBD1. At the DNA level, the sequence is TGTGCCAGCAGCTTGGGAGGGACAGGGAACTATGGCTACACCTTC. This sequence encodes CASSLGGTGNYGYTF.